This T cell receptor (beta chain) was identified during a study of blood T cell repertoires in COVID-19. Study overall: Acute and convalescent COVID-19 samples came from the United States, Italy and Spain.

Patients from Seattle were sampled longitudinally, starting during active infection. Authors' analysis steps: Reference gene primer amplification in the assay estimated nucleated cell counts. The protocol was immunoSEQ multiplex PCR, while the TCRdb copy is restricted to in-frame clones and leaves out a portion. V and J calls and clone size are copied from that table; D and trimming were computed from the DNA. The sample shows some 200,000 clones, approximately 83% of them seen only once. Sequences were obtained from peripheral blood. The TCR originated in a woman under 40 with COVID-19, enrolled during active disease.

In nucleotides, the CDR3 is TGTGCCAGCAGCCAAGGCCGGGACAGGTCCCGCTCTAACTATGGCTACACCTTC. Protein sequence: CASSQGRDRSRSNYGYTF. V is TRBV3-1 (or the pseudogene TRBV3-2) and J is TRBJ1-2, with 8 bases matching TRBD1. V lost 1 base to trimming and J lost 0 bases; unmatched junction nucleotides: 10. The CDR3 sequence is 18 residues long. Germline CDR1 reads LGHDT; CDR2 reads YNNKEL (reference sequence).